The sequence of this T cell receptor beta chain was determined in a study of vaccination and CD4 T cells after COVID-19. General study findings and limits: A median of approximately 90% of reactive clones, in convalescent patients, became evident only post-vaccination.

About this clonotype: Its specificity is unknown.

The Oncomine TCR Beta short-read assay sequenced DNA from cultured CD4+ T cells. It was cultured CD4+ T cells from which genomic DNA was extracted. Using its own MiXCR run on the PCR reads, TCRdb lists one record per CDR3 protein. The sample shows 15,000 or so distinct CDR3 sequences, approximately 53% of them seen only once. After removal of 5 bases from V and 3 bases from J, the junction contained 12 bases not matched to a gene. CDR1 is SSHAT, CDR2 FNYEAQ, per germline (reference sequence). This CDR3 comprises 18 residues. Treatment of the sample: roughly 10-day PBMC culture with coronavirus spike peptide pools or control peptides (ViraFEST assay). Peptide-pool expansion of antigen-specific T cells preceded TCR sequencing in ViraFEST.

V is TRBV7-7 and J is TRBJ2-2, with TRBD2 matching 10 bases. Sequencing used CD4+ T cells from blood, cultured in vitro, obtained before SARS-CoV-2 vaccination. This sequence originates from a human donor who had recovered from COVID-19. The CDR3 DNA reads as TGTGCCAGCAGCATTAATGTTGGACTAGCGGACCACACCGGGGAGCTGTTTTTT. It translates to CASSINVGLADHTGELFF.